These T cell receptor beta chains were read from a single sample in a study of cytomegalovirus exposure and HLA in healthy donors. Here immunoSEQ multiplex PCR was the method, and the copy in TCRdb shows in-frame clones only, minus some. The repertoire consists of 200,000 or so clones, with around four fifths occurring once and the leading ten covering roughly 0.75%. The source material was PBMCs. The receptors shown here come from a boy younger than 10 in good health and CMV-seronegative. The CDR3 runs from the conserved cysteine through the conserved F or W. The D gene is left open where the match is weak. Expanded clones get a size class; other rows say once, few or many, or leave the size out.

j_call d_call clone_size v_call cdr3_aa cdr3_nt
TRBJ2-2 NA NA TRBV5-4 CASSLVDTGELFF TGTGCCAGCAGCTTGGTAGACACCGGGGAGCTGTTTTTT
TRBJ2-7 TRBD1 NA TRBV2 CASSERQGPYEQYF TGTGCCAGCAGTGAACGACAGGGACCCTACGAGCAGTACTTC
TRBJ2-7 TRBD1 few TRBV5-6 CASSFGDRYEQYF TGTGCCAGCAGCTTTGGGGACAGGTACGAGCAGTACTTC
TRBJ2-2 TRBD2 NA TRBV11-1 CASSPGLAGVNGELFF TGTGCCAGCAGCCCGGGACTAGCGGGAGTCAACGGGGAGCTGTTTTTT
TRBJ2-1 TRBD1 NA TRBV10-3 CATGAQGVTYNEQFF TGTGCCACCGGAGCCCAGGGGGTCACCTACAATGAGCAGTTCTTC
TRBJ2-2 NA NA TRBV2 CASSKDRGTGELFF TGTGCCAGCAGTAAAGACAGAGGGACCGGGGAGCTGTTTTTT
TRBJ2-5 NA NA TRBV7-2 CASSLPGDMAETQYF TGTGCCAGCAGCTTACCGGGAGACATGGCGGAGACCCAGTACTTC
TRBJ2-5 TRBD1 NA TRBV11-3 CASSLGSGQGRETQYF TGTGCCAGCAGCTTAGGGTCTGGACAGGGTAGAGAGACCCAGTACTTC
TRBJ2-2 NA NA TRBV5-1 CASSLESGWTGELFF TGCGCCAGCAGCTTGGAGTCAGGGTGGACCGGGGAGCTGTTTTTT
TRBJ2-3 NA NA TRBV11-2 CASSPGVSDTQYF TGTGCCAGCAGCCCGGGGGTGTCAGATACGCAGTATTTT
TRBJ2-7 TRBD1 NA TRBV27 CASSPGTGGYEQYF TGTGCCAGCAGTCCCGGGACAGGGGGATACGAGCAGTACTTC
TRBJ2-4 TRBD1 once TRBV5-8 CASSLFRGTGIAKNIQYF TGTGCCAGCAGCTTGTTTCGGGGGACAGGGATAGCCAAAAACATTCAGTACTTC
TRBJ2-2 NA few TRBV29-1 CSVVSGLNTGELFF TGCAGCGTTGTAAGCGGCCTAAACACCGGGGAGCTGTTTTTT
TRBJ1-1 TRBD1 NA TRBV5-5 CASSMGQGSATEAFF TGTGCCAGCAGCATGGGACAGGGTTCGGCCACTGAAGCTTTCTTT
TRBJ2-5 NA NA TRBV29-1 CSVEDFGDQETQYF TGCAGCGTTGAAGATTTCGGAGACCAAGAGACCCAGTACTTC
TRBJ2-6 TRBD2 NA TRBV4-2 CASSSRRGGSGANVLTF TGTGCCAGCAGCTCGAGACGGGGGGGCTCTGGGGCCAACGTCCTGACTTTC
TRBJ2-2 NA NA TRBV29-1 CSVGSSPGHTGELFF TGCAGCGTTGGGTCCAGCCCTGGGCACACCGGGGAGCTGTTTTTT
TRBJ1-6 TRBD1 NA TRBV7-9 CASSFTGDRNSPLHF TGTGCCAGCAGCTTTACAGGGGATCGTAATTCACCCCTCCACTTT
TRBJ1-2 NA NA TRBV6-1 CASSEGRQRLGYGYTF TGTGCCAGCAGTGAAGGGCGACAGCGTCTAGGGTATGGCTACACCTTC
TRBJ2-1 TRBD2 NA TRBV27 CASSPTSGSYEQFF TGTGCCAGCAGTCCGACTAGCGGGAGCTATGAGCAGTTCTTC